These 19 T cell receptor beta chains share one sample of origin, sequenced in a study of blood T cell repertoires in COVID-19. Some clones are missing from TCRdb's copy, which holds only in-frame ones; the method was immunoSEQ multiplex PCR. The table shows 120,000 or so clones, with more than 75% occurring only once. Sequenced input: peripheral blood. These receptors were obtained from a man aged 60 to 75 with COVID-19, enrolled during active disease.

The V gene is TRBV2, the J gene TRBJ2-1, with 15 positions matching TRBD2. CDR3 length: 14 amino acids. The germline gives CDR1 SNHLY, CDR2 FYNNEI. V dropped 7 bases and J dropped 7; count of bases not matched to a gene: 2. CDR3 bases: TGTGCCAGCATAGGACTAGCGGGAGGGAATGAGCAGTTCTTC. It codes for CASIGLAGGNEQFF.

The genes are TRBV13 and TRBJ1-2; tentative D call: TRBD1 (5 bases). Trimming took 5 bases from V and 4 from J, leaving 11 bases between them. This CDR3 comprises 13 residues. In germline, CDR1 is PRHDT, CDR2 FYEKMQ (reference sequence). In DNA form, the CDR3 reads TGTGCCAGCAGCCCTCGCGGGGGCTATGGCTACACCTTC. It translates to CASSPRGGYGYTF.

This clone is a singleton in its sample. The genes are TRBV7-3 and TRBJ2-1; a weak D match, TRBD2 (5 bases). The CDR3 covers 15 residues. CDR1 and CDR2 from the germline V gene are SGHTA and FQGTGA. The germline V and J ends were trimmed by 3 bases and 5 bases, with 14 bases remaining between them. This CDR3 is CASSFTIGGHNEQFF. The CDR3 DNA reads TGTGCCAGCAGCTTCACGATAGGAGGTCACAATGAGCAGTTCTTC.

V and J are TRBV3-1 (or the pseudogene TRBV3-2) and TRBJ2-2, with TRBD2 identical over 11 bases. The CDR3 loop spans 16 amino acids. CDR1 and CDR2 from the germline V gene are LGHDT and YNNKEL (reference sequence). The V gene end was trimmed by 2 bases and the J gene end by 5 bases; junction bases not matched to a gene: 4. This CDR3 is CASSQTSGSVTGELFF. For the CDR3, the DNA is TGTGCCAGCAGCCAAACTAGCGGGAGTGTAACCGGGGAGCTGTTTTTT.

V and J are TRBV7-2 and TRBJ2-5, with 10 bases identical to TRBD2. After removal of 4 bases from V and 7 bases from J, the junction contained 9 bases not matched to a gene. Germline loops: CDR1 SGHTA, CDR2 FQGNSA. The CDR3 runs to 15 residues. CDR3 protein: CASSSLSGRGGTQYF. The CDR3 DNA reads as TGTGCCAGCAGCTCCCTAAGCGGGAGGGGGGGGACCCAGTACTTC.

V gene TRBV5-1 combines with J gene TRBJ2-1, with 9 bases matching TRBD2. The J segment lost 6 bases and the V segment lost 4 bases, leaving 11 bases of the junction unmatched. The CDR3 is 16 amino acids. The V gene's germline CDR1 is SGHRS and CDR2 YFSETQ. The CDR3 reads CASSVIGTSSGNEQFF. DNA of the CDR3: TGCGCCAGCAGCGTAATCGGGACTAGCTCAGGCAATGAGCAGTTCTTC.

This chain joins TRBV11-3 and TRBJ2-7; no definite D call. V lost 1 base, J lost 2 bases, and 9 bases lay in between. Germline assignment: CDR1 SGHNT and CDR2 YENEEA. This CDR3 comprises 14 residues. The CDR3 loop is CASSLGGQTYEQYF. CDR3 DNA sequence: TGTGCCAGCAGCTTAGGTGGTCAGACCTACGAGCAGTACTTC.

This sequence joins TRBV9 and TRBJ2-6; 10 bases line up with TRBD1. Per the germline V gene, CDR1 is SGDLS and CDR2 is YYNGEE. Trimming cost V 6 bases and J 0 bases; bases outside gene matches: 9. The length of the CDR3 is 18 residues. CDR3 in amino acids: CASTAPGQGLSGANVLTF. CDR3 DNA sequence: TGTGCCAGCACCGCCCCGGGACAGGGGCTCTCTGGGGCCAACGTCCTGACTTTC. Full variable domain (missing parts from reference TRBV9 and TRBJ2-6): DSGVTQTPKHLITATGQRVTLRCSPRSGDLSVYWYQQSLDQGLQFLIQYYNGEERAKGNILERFSAQQFPDLHSELNLSSLELGDSALYFCASTAPGQGLSGANVLTFGAGSRLTVL.

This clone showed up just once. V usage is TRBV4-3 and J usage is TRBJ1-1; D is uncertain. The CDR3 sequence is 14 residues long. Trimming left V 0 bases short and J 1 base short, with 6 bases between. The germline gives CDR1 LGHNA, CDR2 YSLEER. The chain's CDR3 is CASSQDRGNTEAFF. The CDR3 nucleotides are TGCGCCAGCAGCCAAGATCGAGGGAACACTGAAGCTTTCTTT.

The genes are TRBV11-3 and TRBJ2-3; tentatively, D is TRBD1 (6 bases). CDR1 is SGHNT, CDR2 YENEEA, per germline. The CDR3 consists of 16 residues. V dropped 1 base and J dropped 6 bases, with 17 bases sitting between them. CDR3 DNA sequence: TGTGCCAGCAGCTTAGGAAGGACAGTGGGGATGGATACGCAGTATTTT. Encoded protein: CASSLGRTVGMDTQYF.

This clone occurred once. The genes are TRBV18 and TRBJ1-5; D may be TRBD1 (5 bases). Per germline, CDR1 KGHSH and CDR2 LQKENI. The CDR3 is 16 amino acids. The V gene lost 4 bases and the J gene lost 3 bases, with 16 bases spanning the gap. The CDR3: CASSRTTGLNNQPQHF. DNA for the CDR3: TGTGCCAGCTCACGAACGACGGGACTTAACAATCAGCCCCAGCATTTT. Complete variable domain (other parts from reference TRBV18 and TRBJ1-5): NAGVMQNPRHLVRRRGQEARLRCSPMKGHSHVYWYRQLPEEGLKFMVYLQKENIIDESGMPKERFSAEFPKEGPSILRIQQVVRGDSAAYFCASSRTTGLNNQPQHFGDGTRLSIL.

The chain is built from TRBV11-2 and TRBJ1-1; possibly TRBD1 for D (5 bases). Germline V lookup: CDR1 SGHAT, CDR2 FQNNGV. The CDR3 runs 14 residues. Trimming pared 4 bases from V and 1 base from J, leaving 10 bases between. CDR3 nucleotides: TGTGCCAGCAGCTCAGGGTCGACGAACACTGAAGCTTTCTTT. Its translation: CASSSGSTNTEAFF.

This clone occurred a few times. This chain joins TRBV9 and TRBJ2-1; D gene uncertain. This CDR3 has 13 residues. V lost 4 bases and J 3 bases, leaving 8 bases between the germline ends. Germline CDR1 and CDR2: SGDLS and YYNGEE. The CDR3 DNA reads TGTGCCAGCAGCTTGAGACTCTACAATGAGCAGTTCTTC. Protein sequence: CASSLRLYNEQFF.

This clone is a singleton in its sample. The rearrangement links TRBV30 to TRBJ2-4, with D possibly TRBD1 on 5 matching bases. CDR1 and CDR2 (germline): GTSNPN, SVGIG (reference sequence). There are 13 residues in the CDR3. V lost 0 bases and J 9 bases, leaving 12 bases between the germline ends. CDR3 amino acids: CAWSVAGQGIQYF. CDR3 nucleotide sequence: TGTGCCTGGAGTGTAGCAGGGCAGGGCATTCAGTACTTC. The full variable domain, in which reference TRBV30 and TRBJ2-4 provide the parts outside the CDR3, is SQTIHQWPATLVQPVGSPLSLECTVEGTSNPNLYWYRQAAGRGLQLLFYSVGIGQISSEVPQNLSASRPQDRQFILSSKKLLLSDSGFYLCAWSVAGQGIQYFGAGTRLSVL.

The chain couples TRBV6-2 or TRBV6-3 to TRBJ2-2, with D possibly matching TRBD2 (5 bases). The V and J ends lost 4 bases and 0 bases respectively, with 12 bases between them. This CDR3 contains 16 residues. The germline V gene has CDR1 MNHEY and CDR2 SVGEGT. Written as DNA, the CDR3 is TGTGCCAGCAGTTTCCCAGCGGACCCGAACACCGGGGAGCTGTTTTTT. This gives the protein CASSFPADPNTGELFF.

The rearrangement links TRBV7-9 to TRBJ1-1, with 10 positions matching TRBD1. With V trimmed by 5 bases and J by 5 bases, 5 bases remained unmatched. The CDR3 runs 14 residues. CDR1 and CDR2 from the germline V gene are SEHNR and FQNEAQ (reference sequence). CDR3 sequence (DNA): TGTGCCAGCAGCCTCGGACAGGGGGAGACTGAAGCTTTCTTT. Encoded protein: CASSLGQGETEAFF.

Here the CDR3 DNA reads TGTGCCTGGGCCGTGACAGAGAGCTACACCTTC. It yields the protein CAWAVTESYTF. This sequence joins TRBV30 and TRBJ1-2; possible D gene TRBD1, 5 bases. This CDR3 comprises 11 residues. Germline CDR1 reads GTSNPN; CDR2 reads SVGIG (reference sequence). Trimming left V 5 bases short and J 9 bases short, with 13 bases between.

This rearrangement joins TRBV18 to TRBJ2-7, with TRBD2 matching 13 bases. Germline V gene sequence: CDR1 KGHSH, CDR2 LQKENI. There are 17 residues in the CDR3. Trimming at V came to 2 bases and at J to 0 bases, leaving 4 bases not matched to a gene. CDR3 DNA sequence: TGTGCCAGCTCACCAGGGACTAGCGGGATTCGCTCCTACGAGCAGTACTTC. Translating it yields CASSPGTSGIRSYEQYF. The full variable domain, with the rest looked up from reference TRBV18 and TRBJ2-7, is NAGVMQNPRHLVRRRGQEARLRCSPMKGHSHVYWYRQLPEEGLKFMVYLQKENIIDESGMPKERFSAEFPKEGPSILRIQQVVRGDSAAYFCASSPGTSGIRSYEQYFGPGTRLTVT.

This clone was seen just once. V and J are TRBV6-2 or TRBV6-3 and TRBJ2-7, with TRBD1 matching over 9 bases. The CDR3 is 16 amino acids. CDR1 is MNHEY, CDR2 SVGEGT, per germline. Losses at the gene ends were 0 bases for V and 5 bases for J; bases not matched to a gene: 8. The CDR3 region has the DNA TGTGCCAGCAGTTACTCGATTGGGACAGGGCGCGACGAGCAGTACTTC. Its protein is CASSYSIGTGRDEQYF.